This T cell receptor beta chain stems from a study of T cells in Graves' hyperthyroidism and ophthalmopathy (dated by TCRdb to about 2019). Describing the broader study: Peripheral blood samples were taken at the time of initial diagnosis, prior to any treatment. A discovery cohort of about 95 patients, about 40 with Graves' ophthalmopathy and about 58 with stable Graves' hyperthyroidism, was used to find distinguishing TCR V-J signatures. Prospective prediction of ophthalmopathy was tested in an independent validation cohort consisting of 18 to 20 hyperthyroidism patients and about 17 patients who later progressed to ophthalmopathy. The 75 to 100 discovery patients were divided at random into training and test sets in a 7:3 ratio. In addition, the study compared T-cell repertoires in thyroid tissue and in blood from roughly 6 Graves' hyperthyroidism patients. After blood sampling, hyperthyroidism patients were treated with methimazole at a starting dose of 30 mg daily, and ophthalmopathy patients were treated with high-dose intravenous methylprednisolone. TCR Vbeta CDR3 sequencing of approximately 140 peripheral blood samples (about 45 ophthalmopathy, around 80 hyperthyroidism and roughly 17 progressor patients) is reported in the paper.

The investigation overall reported the following: Most expanded thyroid clonotypes (frequency above 0.001) were also detected in blood, a finding suggesting that blood repertoires may reflect thyroid immune responses. A 13 V-J signature model separated ophthalmopathy from stable hyperthyroidism, with 87.88% sensitivity and about 81% specificity in cross-validation and 80%/75% in testing. No statistical method was used to fix the sample size in advance, and group allocation was not hidden from the investigators. In validation, the model predicted progression to ophthalmopathy with roughly 70% sensitivity and approximately 72% specificity, a median of about 6.7 months before onset.

Amplification of TCR beta CDR3 regions was carried out from RNA transcripts. The first round of RT-PCR for the TCR CDR3 was performed with the HTBI primer set and the Qiagen OneStep RT-PCR kit. The libraries were constructed in a second round of multiplex PCR and then size-selected and purified. The libraries were sequenced on an Illumina HiSeq2000 using paired-end 100 bp reads. Per the original workflow: Raw data were processed with SOAPnuke, discarding reads with adapters, uncalled bases, mean Phred below 15, or no exact constant-primer or identifier match. High-quality paired reads were merged with COPE v1.2.5, and unique nucleotide sequences were defined as clonotypes. MiTCR v1.1 was used to align clonotypes to the IMGT TRBV, TRBD and TRBJ reference segments. The analysis included only V-J combinations with a frequency above 0.0001, which together covered around 99% of the repertoires. The TCS score was defined as the ratio of F50 (clonal expansion) to E x V (chaos), calculated using BLOSUM62-based TCRdist between CDR3 peptides within each V-J. Welch's t-statistics and random forest reduced 500 to 650 V-J features to some 14, which were used in a naive Bayes classifier (R e1071). TCRdb reworked the public reads: Q25 trimming with fastp, MiXCR clone assembly, productive beta chains retained. Records with the same CDR3 protein are collapsed into one entry carrying the most frequent genes and DNA. These V and J calls originate from TCRdb's pipeline instead of the authors' own analysis. The sample records about 410,000 distinct CDR3 sequences, about 15% of which are singletons. The top ten hold over 10% of the sample.

The table lists this clonotype with many counts. Which antigen it targets is not known. No quality values exist for individual bases; no much larger clone is one base distant. Moderately to severely active disease, a Clinical Activity Score of at least 3, a NOSPECS grade of at least 4, and a duration under 3 months were present in ophthalmopathy patients. Exclusion was applied to patients with uncontrolled infections, other autoimmune diseases, pregnancy or lactation. Diagnoses relied on clinical symptoms, serum thyroxine and TRAb, thyroid ultrasound and orbital computed tomography. PBMCs were separated from around 9.1 ml of fresh peripheral blood using Ficoll-Paque density gradient centrifugation. Total RNA was extracted with Trizol reagent, and quality was checked on an Agilent 2100 Bioanalyzer. Material for sequencing was blood. The receptor was derived from a man aged 18 to 30 with Graves' ophthalmopathy.

The CDR3 sequence is CASSLGVGTNGYTF. The sequenced DNA is TGTGCCAGCAGCTTAGGTGTAGGAACAAATGGCTACACCTTC. The chain was built from TRBV7-9 and TRBJ1-2; the D gene is not confidently resolved. Between the V and J ends, shortened by 1 base and 6 bases respectively, the junction contains 12 bases. The CDR1 and CDR2 encoded by the germline V gene (reference sequence) are SEHNR and FQNEAQ. Inclusive of the bounding cysteine and phenylalanine, the CDR3 is 14 residues long. CDR3 DNA is the only sequence kept; it has 42 bases, read in frame from the first base.